The next 4 T cell receptor beta chains were all read from a single sample in a study of early T cells in non-severe SARS-CoV-2 infection (dated by TCRdb to the early 2020s). Receptor amplification or capture employed 5' RACE. Reads for this sample came from a NextSeq 500. Starting from the raw public reads, TCRdb applied fastp trimming at Q25, assembled clones with MiXCR and retained in-frame beta chains. Identical CDR3 protein sequences are pooled into one entry, listed with their most common genes and DNA. The sample has roughly 80,000 distinct CDR3 sequences on record, about 6% of them singletons. The ten largest clones represent roughly 7.8% of the sample. The source material was whole blood. These receptor sequences come from an adult who was a healthcare worker with PCR-confirmed SARS-CoV-2 infection or an uninfected control (not recorded which).

A single count supports this clonotype. The chain employs TRBV9 and TRBJ2-1; D not resolved. Between the trimmed V and J ends, which lost 3 bases and 0 bases, there was a span of 10 bases. CDR1 is SGDLS and CDR2 is YYNGEE in the germline V gene. There are 15 residues in the CDR3. CDR3 coding DNA: TGTGCCAGCAGCGCCTTTGAGAGCTCCTACAATGAGCAGTTCTTC. The encoded protein is CASSAFESSYNEQFF.

This clonotype was found a few times. The J gene is TRBJ2-5, the V gene TRBV10-2; 9 bases agree with TRBD1. Trimming took 5 bases from V and 5 from J; bases not matched to a gene: 9. The CDR3 sequence is 15 residues long. Germline V CDR1 and CDR2: WSHSY, SAAADI. The CDR3 loop is CASSSGTGMGETQYF. In DNA form, the CDR3 reads TGCGCCAGCAGTTCCGGGACAGGGATGGGTGAGACCCAGTACTTC.

This clonotype has at least ten counts. The chain couples TRBV4-2 to TRBJ2-1, with 9 nucleotides matching TRBD2. Looked up from germline, CDR1 is LGHNA and CDR2 is YNFKEQ. The CDR3 is 15 amino acids. The V gene end was trimmed by 3 bases and the J gene end by 7 bases; junction bases not matched to a gene: 7. This CDR3 reads CASSQTGTSYNEQFF. The CDR3 DNA is TGTGCCAGCAGCCAGACCGGGACTAGCTATAATGAGCAGTTCTTC.

This clonotype was detected only once. A much larger clone differs by one base, so this may be a read error. The rearrangement links TRBV5-1 to TRBJ2-7, with TRBD2 as a possible D gene (6 bases). This CDR3 is 16 amino acids long. Germline loops: CDR1 SGHRS, CDR2 YFSETQ. The DNA for the CDR3 is TGCGCCTGCAGCTTGGGCGGGACGGTAACTTCCTACGAGCAGTACTTC. It specifies CACSLGGTVTSYEQYF.